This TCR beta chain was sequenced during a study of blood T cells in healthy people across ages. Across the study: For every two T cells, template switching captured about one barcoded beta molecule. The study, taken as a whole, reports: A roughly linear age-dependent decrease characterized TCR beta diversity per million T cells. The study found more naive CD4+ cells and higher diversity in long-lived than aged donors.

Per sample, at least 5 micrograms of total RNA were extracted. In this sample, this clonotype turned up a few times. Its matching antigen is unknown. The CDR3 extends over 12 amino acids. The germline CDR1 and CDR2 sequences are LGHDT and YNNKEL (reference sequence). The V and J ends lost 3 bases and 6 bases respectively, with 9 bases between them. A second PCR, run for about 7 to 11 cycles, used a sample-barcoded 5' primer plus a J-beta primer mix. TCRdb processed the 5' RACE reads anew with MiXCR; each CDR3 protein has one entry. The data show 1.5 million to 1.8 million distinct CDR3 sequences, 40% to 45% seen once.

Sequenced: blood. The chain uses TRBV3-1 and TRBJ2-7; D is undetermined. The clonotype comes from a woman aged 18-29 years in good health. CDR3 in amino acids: CASSHGLSEQYF. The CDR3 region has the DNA TGTGCCAGCAGCCATGGGTTATCCGAGCAGTACTTC.